This T cell receptor (beta chain) emerged from a study of neurological immune-mediated disorders. By 5'RACE with 10-nucleotide random UMIs, the cDNA was made. The output of every sequencing run, over 180 million TCR-beta sequences, came from 15-18 subjects. TCRdb processed the 5' RACE reads anew with MiXCR; each CDR3 protein has one entry. The data contain 20,000 to 25,000 distinct CDR3 sequences, about 12% of them singletons. Findings of the study overall: Subjects shared no identical expanded-clone CDR3 amino acid sequences, suggesting private TCR-beta repertoires in all groups. HTLV-1-associated myelopathy had the most TCR clonal expansion, while multiple sclerosis had the least, a level that fell below healthy controls.

Trimming took off 1 base at V and 6 bases at J, with 6 bases between the two ends. The CDR3 extends over 13 amino acids. CDR1 and CDR2 (germline): KGHSH, LQKENI. Comments on this clonotype: What it binds is not known.

The genes are TRBV18 and TRBJ1-4; D is unresolved. Material: PBMCs. The sequence came from a woman aged 60-75 years with HTLV-1-associated myelopathy (HAM/TSP). CDR3 in DNA: TGTGCCAGCTCACCACAAGGGCATGAAAAACTGTTTTTT. Its protein is CASSPQGHEKLFF.